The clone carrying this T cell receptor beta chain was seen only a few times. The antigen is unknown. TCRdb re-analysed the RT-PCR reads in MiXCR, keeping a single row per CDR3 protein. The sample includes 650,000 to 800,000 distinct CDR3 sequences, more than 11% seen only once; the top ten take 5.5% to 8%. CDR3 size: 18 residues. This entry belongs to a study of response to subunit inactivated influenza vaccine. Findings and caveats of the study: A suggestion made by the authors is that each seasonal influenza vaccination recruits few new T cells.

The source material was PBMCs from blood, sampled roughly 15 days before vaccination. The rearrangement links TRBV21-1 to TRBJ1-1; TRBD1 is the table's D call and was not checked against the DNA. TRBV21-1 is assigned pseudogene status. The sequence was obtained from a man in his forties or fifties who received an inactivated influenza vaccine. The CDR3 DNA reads TGTGCCAGCAGCAAAAATTTGGGACAGGGGAGGGTGCACACTGAAGCTTTCTTT. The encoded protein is CASSKNLGQGRVHTEAFF.